This T cell receptor (beta chain) was captured in a study of PD-1 blockade in classical Hodgkin lymphoma. The data were produced by immunoSEQ multiplex PCR, yet TCRdb's version contains in-frame clones alone and is incomplete. The table has tens of thousands of clones, around 80% seen once. All patients relapsed after autologous stem cell transplantation, and brentuximab vedotin exposure varied. Findings of the study overall: The repertoire differences lack a defined cause, possibly disease activity or prior therapy. Newly diagnosed patients were said to have less baseline TCR diversity than healthy donors did.

Points on this clone: Its antigen is currently unknown. The junction does not match germline at one end; this may be a read error.

This clonotype was sampled from a human donor with classical Hodgkin lymphoma. The sequencing used peripheral blood mononuclear cells (PBMCs), collected before the second cycle of nivolumab.

CDR3 nucleotides: TGTGCTAGCAGCTTCTCACCCCGGGAGACCCAGTACTTC. Translating gives CASSFSPRETQYF. V gene TRBV7-7 combines with J gene TRBJ2-5; D not resolved. Germline values: CDR1 SSHAT, CDR2 FNYEAQ (reference sequence). This CDR3 comprises 13 residues.